The 8 T cell receptor beta chains below were found in one sample sequenced in a study of blood T cell repertoires in COVID-19. Data came from immunoSEQ multiplex PCR; TCRdb stores just in-frame clones and leaves some out. Seen here are under 300,000 clones, around 86% observed once, and the top ten hold about 1.9%. The specimen was peripheral blood. The receptors derive from a man aged 30-40 years who had recovered from COVID-19.

The chain combines TRBV19 with TRBJ1-5; 7 bases map to TRBD1. The CDR3 loop spans 13 amino acids. Germline assignment: CDR1 LNHDA and CDR2 SQIVND (reference sequence). V lost 8 bases and J lost 2; bases outside the gene matches: 3. The chain's CDR3 is CASGGTGNQPQHF. The CDR3, as DNA: TGTGCCAGTGGGGGGACAGGCAATCAGCCCCAGCATTTT. The whole variable domain, remainder taken from reference TRBV19 and TRBJ1-5, is DGGITQSPKYLFRKEGQNVTLSCEQNLNHDAMYWYRQDPGQGLRLIYYSQIVNDFQKGDIAEGYSVSREKKESFPLTVTSAQKNPTAFYLCASGGTGNQPQHFGDGTRLSIL.

This chain links TRBV2 with TRBJ2-5; D may be TRBD2 (7 bases). The CDR3 length is 13 residues. CDR1 is SNHLY and CDR2 is FYNNEI in the germline V gene. Trimming shortened V by 5 bases and J by 5 bases, and 12 bases separated the two germline ends. The CDR3 protein is CASSHRGGETQYF. CDR3 bases: TGTGCCAGCAGTCATAGGGGGGGGGAGACCCAGTACTTC.

The chain links TRBV2 to TRBJ2-3; 10 nucleotides match TRBD2. From germline, CDR1 is SNHLY and CDR2 FYNNEI. Trimming cost V 6 bases and J 4 bases; bases outside gene matches: 7. The CDR3 totals 15 residues. CDR3: CASSAGLAAADTQYF. The CDR3 DNA sequence: TGTGCCAGCAGCGCAGGACTAGCGGCCGCAGATACGCAGTATTTT.

This sequence joins TRBV4-1 and TRBJ2-3; 7 positions agree with TRBD1. V lost 4 bases and J lost 2; bases outside the gene matches: 6. The germline CDR1 and CDR2 sequences are MGHRA and YSYEKL. There are 15 residues in the CDR3. The chain's CDR3 is CASSPIRGPTDTQYF. DNA for the CDR3: TGCGCCAGCAGCCCCATAAGGGGGCCCACAGATACGCAGTATTTT.

The sample holds one count of this clone. The chain couples TRBV13 to TRBJ1-2, with D uncertain. The CDR3 consists of 12 residues. Germline values: CDR1 PRHDT, CDR2 FYEKMQ (reference sequence). Trimming stripped 5 bases from V and 3 bases from J, with 7 bases between. In nucleotides, the CDR3 is TGTGCCAGCAGCGAGGCAGACTATGGCTACACCTTC. This sequence encodes CASSEADYGYTF.

The chain employs TRBV2 and TRBJ2-7; D is uncertain. V was clipped by 7 bases and J by 1 base, with 11 bases between them. CDR1 and CDR2 (germline): SNHLY, FYNNEI. The CDR3 consists of 13 residues. The CDR3 DNA sequence: TGTGCCAGCACAGTGGCCGATTCCTACGAGCAGTACTTC. It encodes CASTVADSYEQYF.

V usage is TRBV7-7 and J usage is TRBJ1-4; TRBD1 might be the D (6 bases). Germline CDR1 and CDR2: SSHAT and FNYEAQ (reference sequence). CDR3 length: 14 amino acids. Deletions cut 3 bases from V and 8 bases from J, with 13 bases between. Written as DNA, the CDR3 is TGTGCCAGCAGCTTCGGCGGGGGCAACGAAAAACTGTTTTTT. Encoded protein: CASSFGGGNEKLFF.

The V and J genes are TRBV5-1 and TRBJ1-2, with 8 bases that match TRBD1. The CDR3 is 19 residues long. Germline CDR1 is SGHRS and CDR2 is YFSETQ. V trimming: 0 bases; J trimming: 0 bases; junction bases outside the gene matches: 13. CDR3 nucleotides: TGCGCCAGCAGCTTGGGATTTCGGACAGGGAAAGGGGCTAACTATGGCTACACCTTC. Translated: CASSLGFRTGKGANYGYTF.